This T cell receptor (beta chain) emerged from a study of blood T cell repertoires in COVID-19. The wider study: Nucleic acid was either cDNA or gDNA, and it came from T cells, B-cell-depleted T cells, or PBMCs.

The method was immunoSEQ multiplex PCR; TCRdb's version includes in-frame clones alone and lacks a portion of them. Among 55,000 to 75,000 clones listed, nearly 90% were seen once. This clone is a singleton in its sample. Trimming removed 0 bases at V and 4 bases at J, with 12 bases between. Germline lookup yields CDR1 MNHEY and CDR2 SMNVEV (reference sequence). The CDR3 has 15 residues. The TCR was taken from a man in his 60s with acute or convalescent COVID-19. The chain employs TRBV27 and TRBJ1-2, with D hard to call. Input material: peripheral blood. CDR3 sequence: CASSLSLAGIYGYTF. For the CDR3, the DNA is TGTGCCAGCAGTTTATCACTGGCAGGCATCTATGGCTACACCTTC.